This T cell receptor beta chain was recorded in a study of T cell responses to AZD1222 COVID-19 vaccine. Study-level background: Samples with a second dose at about 4 or about 12 weeks were pooled together.

Study-wide results and caveats: Repertoire sampling occurred only after the peak T cell response. Mostly white British, mostly female donors; authors suggested clonal diversity may be underestimated. Spike-spanning, vaccine-associated CD4 TCRs were dominant at 160-218 and 743-854.

Comment on this clone: Its antigen is still unknown.

TCRdb's table, derived via immunoSEQ multiplex PCR, lists solely in-frame clones and lacks some. The table records 90,000 to 150,000 clones, over 75% of them present only once. V was trimmed by 3 bases and J by 5 bases, leaving 10 bases between them. The germline V gene encodes CDR1 SEHNR and CDR2 FQNEAQ (reference sequence). The CDR3 loop spans 13 amino acids. The sample consisted of peripheral blood, taken on day 0 of AZD1222 vaccination. This TCR was recovered from an adult in good health. J is TRBJ1-2 and V is TRBV7-9, with a weak D call TRBD1 (5 bases). The DNA for the CDR3 is TGTGCCAGCAGCTTCGGGGGTGTGTATGGCTACACCTTC. Its translation is CASSFGGVYGYTF.